The clone carrying this T cell receptor beta chain appeared a single time. About 490 nanograms of biopsy DNA per sample underwent TCRB immunosequencing. The protocol was immunoSEQ multiplex PCR, while the TCRdb copy is restricted to in-frame clones and leaves out a portion. The sample yields more than 15,000 clones, 75% to 90% seen once. The germline CDR1 and CDR2 sequences are SEHNR and FQNEAQ (reference sequence). The CDR3 sequence is 14 residues long. Trimming shortened V by 1 base and J by 11 bases, and 15 bases separated the two germline ends. Eligibility required adulthood, ileal or ileocolonic Crohn's disease and indicated ileocolonic resection. The data originate from a study of T cell repertoires in ileal Crohn's disease. Study overall: About half of patients got postoperative therapy: around ten thiopurines, some 19 anti-TNF.

What was sequenced was ileal tissue. This chain uses TRBV7-9 with TRBJ2-1; possible D gene TRBD2, 6 bases. The TCR originated in an adult with Crohn's disease. The CDR3 nucleotides read TGTGCCAGCAGCTTAGGGAGGGGAGTTAATAAGCAGTTCTTC. This codes for CASSLGRGVNKQFF.